Following are 23 T cell receptor beta chains from one sample sequenced in a study of early T cells in non-severe SARS-CoV-2 infection. MiXCR was run by TCRdb on the 5' RACE reads, yielding one entry per CDR3 protein. The table records about 77,000 distinct CDR3 sequences, 16% of them present only once. Specimen: whole blood. Receptors were obtained from an adult who was a healthcare worker with PCR-confirmed SARS-CoV-2 infection or an uninfected control (not recorded which).

This sequence joins TRBV2 and TRBJ2-1; D tentatively reads TRBD1 or TRBD2 (6 bases each). The germline gives CDR1 SNHLY, CDR2 FYNNEI. Trimming cost V 7 bases and J 0 bases, with 13 bases left between them. CDR3 size: 15 residues. The CDR3: CASKKGGSSYNEQFF. Written as DNA, the CDR3 is TGTGCCAGCAAGAAGGGGGGAAGCTCCTACAATGAGCAGTTCTTC.

This clonotype was detected only a few times. The chain links TRBV21-1 to TRBJ2-1. TRBV21-1 is a recognized pseudogene. The CDR3 totals 15 residues. The CDR3 here is CASSKEVVPYNEQFF. The CDR3, as DNA: TGTGCCAGCAGCAAAGAAGTGGTCCCCTACAATGAGCAGTTCTTC.

This clonotype appeared many times. The chain recombines TRBV19 with TRBJ2-7; perhaps TRBD2 as D (6 bases). CDR3 length: 13 residues. Germline V lookup: CDR1 LNHDA, CDR2 SQIVND (reference sequence). V was pared by 4 bases and J by 5 bases, with 12 bases between. The CDR3 region is CASSNRELHEQYF. As DNA, the CDR3 is TGTGCCAGTAGTAACCGGGAGCTCCACGAGCAGTACTTC.

This clonotype has only a few counts. The chain couples TRBV29-1 to TRBJ2-5; 9 bases agree with TRBD1. Germline CDR1 is SQVTM and CDR2 is ANQGSEA. The CDR3 runs to 14 residues. After removal of 5 bases from V and 2 bases from J, the junction contained 6 bases not matched to a gene. As DNA, the CDR3 is TGCAGCGTTACACAGGGGGCATGGCAAGAGACCCAGTACTTC. It encodes CSVTQGAWQETQYF.

V gene TRBV20-1 combines with J gene TRBJ2-1; the D gene is possibly TRBD1 (6 bases). V dropped 2 bases and J dropped 4 bases, with 21 bases sitting between them. Per the germline V gene, CDR1 is DFQATT and CDR2 is SNEGSKA (reference sequence). The CDR3 is 17 residues long. The CDR3 protein is CSARYAGVVPGYNEQFF. As DNA, the CDR3 is TGCAGTGCTAGATACGCAGGGGTGGTCCCCGGTTACAATGAGCAGTTCTTC.

This clonotype was counted only a few times. The chain couples TRBV19 to TRBJ1-2, with 11 bases identical to TRBD1. Germline V CDR1 and CDR2: LNHDA, SQIVND (reference sequence). There are 15 residues in the CDR3. The V and J ends lost 5 bases and 2 bases, in that order; junction bases with no gene match: 4. CDR3 residues: CASSLRDRGNYGYTF. The CDR3 DNA reads as TGTGCCAGTAGTCTCCGGGACAGGGGGAACTATGGCTACACCTTC.

Many counts were recorded for this clonotype. The rearrangement uses TRBV11-1 and TRBJ2-2; 8 positions agree with TRBD2. The CDR3 contains 20 residues. Germline CDR1 reads SGHAT; CDR2 reads FQDESV (reference sequence). V was clipped by 5 bases and J by 2 bases; unmatched bases: 19. The CDR3 coding sequence is TGTGCCAGCAGCGAACCACGCTACCGAACAGCGGGGGTTAACACCGGGGAGCTGTTTTTT. Translating it yields CASSEPRYRTAGVNTGELFF.

The sample holds a few counts of this clonotype. V and J are TRBV18 and TRBJ1-1; 11 bases are a match to TRBD1. V trimming: 3 bases; J trimming: 4 bases; junction bases outside the gene matches: 10. Looked up from germline, CDR1 is KGHSH and CDR2 is LQKENI. The CDR3 covers 17 residues. CDR3 in amino acids: CASSPRDRGLGSTEAFF. For the CDR3, the DNA is TGTGCCAGCTCACCCCGGGACAGGGGGTTGGGAAGCACTGAAGCTTTCTTT.

The chain links TRBV5-1 to TRBJ1-1, with no clear D. CDR1 is SGHRS and CDR2 is YFSETQ in the germline V gene. V gave up 4 bases and J gave up 0 bases, with 10 bases separating them. This CDR3 contains 14 residues. The CDR3 loop reads CASSLDGLNTEAFF. The CDR3 DNA follows: TGCGCCAGCAGCCTCGACGGTCTGAACACTGAAGCTTTCTTT.

This clonotype came up a few times. The chain combines TRBV20-1 with TRBJ2-7, with TRBD2 as a possible D gene (6 bases). CDR3 length: 13 amino acids. In germline, CDR1 is DFQATT, CDR2 SNEGSKA (reference sequence). V was shortened by 5 bases and J by 0 bases, with 11 bases between the two germline ends. The CDR3 region is CSAVADSSYEQYF. The CDR3 DNA follows: TGCAGTGCTGTAGCGGATAGCTCCTACGAGCAGTACTTC.

The rearrangement uses TRBV12-3 or TRBV12-4 and TRBJ2-1; D is unclear. V lost 3 bases, J lost 4 bases, and 4 bases lay in between. This CDR3 is 12 amino acids long. The CDR3 loop reads CASSFRYNEQFF. The CDR3 region has the DNA TGTGCCAGCAGTTTTCGGTACAATGAGCAGTTCTTC.

This sequence joins TRBV7-9 and TRBJ2-3; D not certain. V lost 0 bases to trimming and J lost 4 bases, with 2 bases between them. From germline, CDR1 is SEHNR and CDR2 FQNEAQ (reference sequence). The CDR3 is 12 residues long. Here the CDR3 reads CASSLAADTQYF. For the CDR3, the DNA is TGTGCCAGCAGCTTAGCCGCAGATACGCAGTATTTT.

The V and J genes are TRBV28 and TRBJ1-4, with D perhaps matching TRBD1 (5 bases). CDR1 and CDR2 (germline): MDHEN, SYDVKM. V lost 2 bases and J 4 bases, leaving 11 bases between the germline ends. The CDR3 consists of 15 residues. The CDR3 loop reads CASSLGGLINEKLFF. DNA for the CDR3: TGTGCCAGCAGTTTAGGGGGACTTATTAATGAAAAACTGTTTTTT.

This clonotype has just a few counts. The chain has TRBV23-1 and TRBJ2-2; 7 positions agree with TRBD1. TRBV23-1 is annotated as an ORF whose role is uncertain. Trimming took 3 bases from V and 1 from J; bases not matched to a gene: 2. CDR3 size: 15 residues. In DNA, the CDR3 is TGCGCCAGCAGTCATTGGACAGGGAACACCGGGGAGCTGTTTTTT. Its protein product is CASSHWTGNTGELFF.

The CDR3 nucleotides are TGTGCCAGCTCACCACCGAATCCAATGAAGACCCAGTACTTC. It translates to CASSPPNPMKTQYF. This chain joins TRBV18 and TRBJ2-5; D call uncertain. The ends were cut back, 0 bases at V and 6 bases at J, with 11 bases in the middle. CDR3 length: 14 amino acids. Germline V lookup: CDR1 KGHSH, CDR2 LQKENI.

This chain joins TRBV11-2 and TRBJ2-3, with D maybe TRBD2 (5 bases). Trimming pared 6 bases from V and 6 bases from J, leaving 10 bases between. The CDR3 is 12 amino acids. Germline lookup yields CDR1 SGHAT and CDR2 FQNNGV. CDR3 amino acids: CASRGLADTQYF. In nucleotides, the CDR3 is TGTGCCAGCAGGGGATTAGCGGATACGCAGTATTTT.

This clonotype was counted between two and nine times. The chain links TRBV7-9 to TRBJ2-1, with 7 bases aligning to TRBD1. This CDR3 is built from 16 residues. Germline loops: CDR1 SEHNR, CDR2 FQNEAQ (reference sequence). V shed 3 bases, J shed 1 base, and the junction held 6 bases outside the gene matches. CDR3 in amino acids: CASSLLGDRSYNEQFF. The CDR3 nucleotides are TGTGCCAGCAGCTTGCTTGGGGACAGATCCTACAATGAGCAGTTCTTC.

This clonotype has just a few counts. The rearrangement uses TRBV29-1 and TRBJ2-7; TRBD1 might be the D (5 bases). V was pared by 5 bases and J by 1 base, with 9 bases between. CDR1 and CDR2 (germline): SQVTM, ANQGSEA. CDR3 length: 12 amino acids. Written as DNA, the CDR3 is TGCAGCGTTCAGGCAGGGTCCTACGAGCAGTACTTC. It specifies CSVQAGSYEQYF.

The rearrangement joins TRBV11-2 to TRBJ1-1, with a weak D call TRBD1 (5 bases). Germline loops: CDR1 SGHAT, CDR2 FQNNGV. The CDR3 runs 13 residues. Trimming took off 5 bases at V and 8 bases at J, with 15 bases between the two ends. The CDR3 here is CASSRAGQDEAFF. CDR3 in DNA: TGTGCCAGCAGCCGTGCCGGACAAGACGAAGCTTTCTTT. Supplemented by reference TRBV11-2 and TRBJ1-1, the full variable domain reads EAGVAQSPRYKIIEKRQSVAFWCNPISGHATLYWYQQILGQGPKLLIQFQNNGVVDDSQLPKDRFSAERLKGVDSTLKIQPAKLEDSAVYLCASSRAGQDEAFFGQGTRLTVV.

V usage is TRBV30 and J usage is TRBJ1-1; TRBD1 matches 7 bases. The CDR3 runs 13 residues. Germline V gene lookup returns CDR1 GTSNPN and CDR2 SVGIG (reference sequence). The trim removed 3 bases at V and 1 base at J, leaving 2 bases unmatched. The CDR3 coding sequence is TGTGCCTGGAGGGGACAGCCGAACACTGAAGCTTTCTTT. Encoded protein: CAWRGQPNTEAFF.

The chain combines TRBV4-1 with TRBJ2-5; no clear D. Germline V CDR1 and CDR2: MGHRA, YSYEKL. V was shortened by 4 bases and J by 5 bases, with 11 bases between the two germline ends. The CDR3 is made up of 13 amino acids. CDR3 DNA: TGCGCCAGCAGCCTCCTCCTGGCTGAGACCCAGTACTTC. Translating it yields CASSLLLAETQYF.

The V call is TRBV10-3, the J call TRBJ2-7, with 11 bases matching TRBD2. The CDR3 contains 16 residues. Germline assignment: CDR1 ENHRY and CDR2 SYGVKD. With V trimmed by 0 bases and J by 6 bases, 7 bases remained unmatched. The CDR3 bases are TGTGCCATCAGTGAGTCGGGTCTAGCGGGAGGTTCCGAGCAGTACTTC. It specifies CAISESGLAGGSEQYF.

This clonotype appeared a few times. The chain uses TRBV21-1 and TRBJ1-2; TRBD1 reflects the table's D call only, with no check against the DNA. TRBV21-1 is listed as a pseudogene. This CDR3 has 14 amino acids. This CDR3 is CASSKVPVECGYTF. CDR3 bases: TGTGCCAGCAGCAAAGTTCCCGTCGAATGTGGCTACACCTTC.